The clone carrying this TCR beta chain was seen at least ten times. Its antigen is unknown. Amplification of TCR beta CDR3 regions used RNA as the template. The HTBI set primed first-round TCR CDR3 RT-PCR. TCRdb processed the multiplex PCR reads anew with MiXCR; each CDR3 protein has one entry. The sample includes 350,000 to 400,000 distinct CDR3 sequences, about 16% of them seen just once. The source of the sample is a study of T cells in Graves' hyperthyroidism and ophthalmopathy. Study-wide results and limits: Median prediction lead before ophthalmopathy onset was six to eight months with the model.

The V end lost 2 bases, the J end lost 4 bases, and 12 bases lay between the germline ends. CDR1 and CDR2 (germline): MDHEN, SYDVKM. The CDR3 loop spans 15 amino acids. A lack of ophthalmopathy progression within 18 months defined stable Graves' hyperthyroidism. The hyperthyroidism was newly diagnosed and had lasted under 2 months; the patients were aged 18 to 65. The receptor was isolated from a woman younger than 45 with Graves' hyperthyroidism. The sequenced material came from blood. The chain combines TRBV28 with TRBJ2-1; D is uncertain. The DNA of the CDR3 is TGTGCCAGCAGTTTAGGGTCTAGTCTTTACAATGAGCAGTTCTTC. The encoded protein is CASSLGSSLYNEQFF.